These T cell receptor beta chains were read from a single sample in a study of regulatory T cells in long-lasting Graves disease. TCRdb passed the multiplex PCR reads through MiXCR, listing each CDR3 protein once. The data show 250,000 to 300,000 distinct CDR3 sequences, with 15% to 20% seen just once and 14% held by the top ten. These data were also reused for a study on T cells in Graves' hyperthyroidism and ophthalmopathy.

The material was peripheral blood mononuclear cells (PBMCs), obtained at new diagnosis, from a patient treated with antithyroid drugs. These receptors all come from a woman in her twenties or thirties with Graves disease. Both conserved end residues are part of each CDR3. The D gene is left open where the match is weak. Rows give clone size only sometimes, using once, few, many, or a class for an expanded clone.

D gene: -; clone size: many; V gene: TRBV7-9; J gene: TRBJ2-5; CDR3 DNA: TGTGCCAGCAGCTTTAATGGTCAAGAGACCCAGTACTTC; CDR3 protein: CASSFNGQETQYF
D gene: -; clone size: many; V gene: TRBV20-1; J gene: TRBJ1-4; CDR3 DNA: TGCAGTGCTAGGGGTCAGGGTGGCGAAAAACTGTTTTTT; CDR3 protein: CSARGQGGEKLFF
D gene: -; clone size: many; V gene: TRBV7-8; J gene: TRBJ1-4; CDR3 DNA: TGTGCCAGCAGCTTCCCAGGGGATGGAGAAAAACTGTTTTTT; CDR3 protein: CASSFPGDGEKLFF
D gene: TRBD1; clone size: few; V gene: TRBV10-3; J gene: TRBJ2-5; CDR3 DNA: TGTGCCATCAGTGGGGGGACAGGTCAAGAGACCCAGTACTTC; CDR3 protein: CAISGGTGQETQYF
D gene: -; clone size: many; V gene: TRBV6-2/TRBV6-3; J gene: TRBJ1-1; CDR3 DNA: TGTGCCAGCAGTGCTGAGGGTGATTACACTGAAGCTTTCTTT; CDR3 protein: CASSAEGDYTEAFF
D gene: TRBD1; clone size: many; V gene: TRBV5-1; J gene: TRBJ1-5; CDR3 DNA: TGCGCCAGCAGCTTGGGGCCAGGGGGCGCGGGCAATCAGCCCCAGCATTTT; CDR3 protein: CASSLGPGGAGNQPQHF
D gene: -; clone size: -; V gene: TRBV19; J gene: TRBJ2-1; CDR3 DNA: TGTGCCAGTAGTATGGAGGGGTATGAGCAGTTCTTC; CDR3 protein: CASSMEGYEQFF
D gene: -; clone size: -; V gene: TRBV28; J gene: TRBJ2-7; CDR3 DNA: TGTGCCAGCAGTGCCTATGGGGCAGCGGAGGGCCTCGAGCAGTACTTC; CDR3 protein: CASSAYGAAEGLEQYF
D gene: TRBD2; clone size: -; V gene: TRBV12-3/TRBV12-4; J gene: TRBJ2-5; CDR3 DNA: TGTGCCAGCAGTCGTCGGGGGGGTTTTGGGACCCAGTACTTC; CDR3 protein: CASSRRGGFGTQYF
D gene: -; clone size: -; V gene: TRBV2; J gene: TRBJ2-7; CDR3 DNA: TGTGCCAGCAGCCCCCGCCTAGACGGGCGGGTCGAGCAGTACTTC; CDR3 protein: CASSPRLDGRVEQYF
D gene: TRBD1; clone size: many; V gene: TRBV7-2; J gene: TRBJ2-1; CDR3 DNA: TGTGCCAGCAGCCCTTGGACAGGGGGCGCAGGGAATGAGCAGTTCTTC; CDR3 protein: CASSPWTGGAGNEQFF
D gene: -; clone size: many; V gene: TRBV2; J gene: TRBJ1-1; CDR3 DNA: TGTGCCAGCAGTGAAGGTACAGAAAACACTGAAGCTTTCTTT; CDR3 protein: CASSEGTENTEAFF
D gene: -; clone size: many; V gene: TRBV7-8; J gene: TRBJ1-6; CDR3 DNA: TGTGCCAGCAGCTCACGTGGACAACCCTTGGATTCACCCCTCCACTTT; CDR3 protein: CASSSRGQPLDSPLHF
D gene: -; clone size: few; V gene: TRBV10-3; J gene: TRBJ1-2; CDR3 DNA: TGTGCCATCGGTGGTTTTATCGAGGCCCACTATGGCTACACCTTC; CDR3 protein: CAIGGFIEAHYGYTF
D gene: -; clone size: many; V gene: TRBV6-1; J gene: TRBJ1-5; CDR3 DNA: TGTGCCAGCAGCTTACAAGGGTTAAGCAATCAGCCCCAGCATTTT; CDR3 protein: CASSLQGLSNQPQHF
D gene: TRBD1; clone size: many; V gene: TRBV28; J gene: TRBJ2-5; CDR3 DNA: TGTGCCAGCAGTTTTTTTTATCGGGACAGTCAGCAAGAGACCCAGTACTTC; CDR3 protein: CASSFFYRDSQQETQYF
D gene: -; clone size: -; V gene: TRBV4-1; J gene: TRBJ1-3; CDR3 DNA: TGCGCCAGCAGTCGCCCGACGGCTGGAAACACCATATATTTT; CDR3 protein: CASSRPTAGNTIYF
D gene: TRBD2; clone size: -; V gene: TRBV20-1; J gene: TRBJ2-7; CDR3 DNA: TGCAGTGCTAGAGGAGCGAGCGGGGTCCACGAGCAGTACTTC; CDR3 protein: CSARGASGVHEQYF
D gene: -; clone size: many; V gene: TRBV7-2; J gene: TRBJ2-7; CDR3 DNA: TGTGCCAGCACTTGGGGGATCGGCGAGCAGTACTTC; CDR3 protein: CASTWGIGEQYF
D gene: -; clone size: many; V gene: TRBV15; J gene: TRBJ1-1; CDR3 DNA: TGTGCCACCAGCAGAGTAGGCAGCTTCAACACTGAAGCTTTCTTT; CDR3 protein: CATSRVGSFNTEAFF
D gene: TRBD2; clone size: many; V gene: TRBV12-3/TRBV12-4; J gene: TRBJ2-1; CDR3 DNA: TGTGCCAGCACGGGACTAGCGGTGTACAATGAGCAGTTCTTC; CDR3 protein: CASTGLAVYNEQFF
D gene: -; clone size: many; V gene: TRBV5-6; J gene: TRBJ1-1; CDR3 DNA: TGTGCCAGCAGCTTGGGACGGCAGAACACTGAAGCTTTCTTT; CDR3 protein: CASSLGRQNTEAFF
D gene: -; clone size: many; V gene: TRBV20-1; J gene: TRBJ1-4; CDR3 DNA: TGCAGTGCCAGACGGGCTGCGGGGGAAAAACTGTTTTTT; CDR3 protein: CSARRAAGEKLFF
D gene: TRBD1; clone size: -; V gene: TRBV6-2/TRBV6-3; J gene: TRBJ2-2; CDR3 DNA: TGTGCCAGCAGTTACTTCATCGGGACAGGGAACACCGGGGAGCTGTTTTTT; CDR3 protein: CASSYFIGTGNTGELFF
D gene: -; clone size: many; V gene: TRBV20-1; J gene: TRBJ2-1; CDR3 DNA: TGCAGTGCTAGAAGCAGGGCCTACAATGAGCAGTTCTTC; CDR3 protein: CSARSRAYNEQFF
D gene: TRBD1; clone size: many; V gene: TRBV10-3; J gene: TRBJ1-2; CDR3 DNA: TGTGCCATCTCTGAGGGGACAGGGGAAAGAGTTGGCTACACCTTC; CDR3 protein: CAISEGTGERVGYTF
D gene: -; clone size: many; V gene: TRBV6-1; J gene: TRBJ1-1; CDR3 DNA: TGTGCCAGCAGTAGTCGGCCAGACACTGAAGCTTTCTTT; CDR3 protein: CASSSRPDTEAFF
D gene: -; clone size: many; V gene: TRBV12-3/TRBV12-4; J gene: TRBJ2-3; CDR3 DNA: TGTGCCAGCAGTTTACGTGGGGGGGCGGGGACAGATACGCAGTATTTT; CDR3 protein: CASSLRGGAGTDTQYF
D gene: TRBD1; clone size: few; V gene: TRBV5-4; J gene: TRBJ1-1; CDR3 DNA: TGTGCCAGCAGCCGTGAGGGGACAGGGCGTGCTGAAGCTTTCTTT; CDR3 protein: CASSREGTGRAEAFF
D gene: -; clone size: many; V gene: TRBV15; J gene: TRBJ1-6; CDR3 DNA: TGTGCCACCAGCAGAGATCCGGATTTCAATTCACCCCTCCACTTT; CDR3 protein: CATSRDPDFNSPLHF
D gene: -; clone size: few; V gene: TRBV13; J gene: TRBJ2-6; CDR3 DNA: TGTGCCAGCAGCGTAGCCCTCTCTGGGGCCAACGTCCTGACTTTC; CDR3 protein: CASSVALSGANVLTF
D gene: TRBD2; clone size: many; V gene: TRBV7-9; J gene: TRBJ2-3; CDR3 DNA: TGTGCCAGCAGCACAACTAGCGGGGGTTCGGATACGCAGTATTTT; CDR3 protein: CASSTTSGGSDTQYF
D gene: -; clone size: many; V gene: TRBV12-3/TRBV12-4; J gene: TRBJ2-2; CDR3 DNA: TGTGCCAGCAGGCCGCGGACCACCGGGGAGCTGTTTTTT; CDR3 protein: CASRPRTTGELFF
D gene: -; clone size: -; V gene: TRBV7-2; J gene: TRBJ2-1; CDR3 DNA: TGTGCCAGCAGCTCCTCGGGGGGCGGCAATGAGCAGTTCTTC; CDR3 protein: CASSSSGGGNEQFF
D gene: -; clone size: few; V gene: TRBV9; J gene: TRBJ1-1; CDR3 DNA: TGTGCCAGCAGCCCTGGGGGGGGATGGGCCACTGAAGCTTTCTTT; CDR3 protein: CASSPGGGWATEAFF
D gene: TRBD1; clone size: -; V gene: TRBV9; J gene: TRBJ2-1; CDR3 DNA: TGTGCCAGCAGCCCCCGGGACAGAGAATACAATGAGCAGTTCTTC; CDR3 protein: CASSPRDREYNEQFF
D gene: -; clone size: many; V gene: TRBV24-1; J gene: TRBJ1-2; CDR3 DNA: TGTGCCACCAGTGATCCTACAGTAAACTATGGCTACACCTTC; CDR3 protein: CATSDPTVNYGYTF
D gene: TRBD2; clone size: -; V gene: TRBV6-2/TRBV6-3; J gene: TRBJ2-2; CDR3 DNA: TGTGCCAGCAGTTACTCGAGAGCGGGGGGTGGTACCGGGGAGCTGTTTTTT; CDR3 protein: CASSYSRAGGGTGELFF
D gene: -; clone size: many; V gene: TRBV12-5; J gene: TRBJ1-2; CDR3 DNA: TGTGCTAGTGGTTTGGTACGGGCGTTGAACTATGGCTACACCTTC; CDR3 protein: CASGLVRALNYGYTF
D gene: TRBD2; clone size: -; V gene: TRBV5-1; J gene: TRBJ2-2; CDR3 DNA: TGCGCCAGCAGCTTGGTAATAGCGGGAGGCCCCTCGAACACCGGGGAGCTGTTTTTT; CDR3 protein: CASSLVIAGGPSNTGELFF
D gene: -; clone size: many; V gene: TRBV3-1; J gene: TRBJ1-5; CDR3 DNA: TGTGCCAGCAGCCAAGGGGCAGTCTATAGCAATCAGCCCCAGCATTTT; CDR3 protein: CASSQGAVYSNQPQHF
D gene: TRBD1; clone size: few; V gene: TRBV13; J gene: TRBJ1-2; CDR3 DNA: TGTGCCAGCAGCCCCGGGACAGGGGGCGAAGGCTATGGCTACACCTTC; CDR3 protein: CASSPGTGGEGYGYTF
D gene: TRBD2; clone size: -; V gene: TRBV2; J gene: TRBJ2-3; CDR3 DNA: TGTGCCAGCAGTCCTCTACGAGCGGGGGACACAGATACGCAGTATTTT; CDR3 protein: CASSPLRAGDTDTQYF
D gene: TRBD1; clone size: -; V gene: TRBV5-4; J gene: TRBJ2-5; CDR3 DNA: TGTGCCAGCAGCCGTGAGGGGACAGGGGGCGACGAGACCCAGTACTTC; CDR3 protein: CASSREGTGGDETQYF
D gene: -; clone size: few; V gene: TRBV5-8; J gene: TRBJ1-4; CDR3 DNA: TGTGCCAGCAGCTTCGACAGACAGGAAAAACTGTTTTTT; CDR3 protein: CASSFDRQEKLFF
D gene: -; clone size: many; V gene: TRBV5-1; J gene: TRBJ1-1; CDR3 DNA: TGCGCCAGCAGCTTAAATGGGGGTGGCACTGAAGCTTTCTTT; CDR3 protein: CASSLNGGGTEAFF
D gene: -; clone size: many; V gene: TRBV5-6; J gene: TRBJ1-6; CDR3 DNA: TGTGCCAGCAGCTTGTTCCCACTGGATTCACCCCTCCACTTT; CDR3 protein: CASSLFPLDSPLHF
D gene: TRBD1; clone size: many; V gene: TRBV20-1; J gene: TRBJ1-2; CDR3 DNA: TGCAGTGCCGCCCAGGGGGCGGATGGCTACACCTTC; CDR3 protein: CSAAQGADGYTF
D gene: -; clone size: many; V gene: TRBV7-8; J gene: TRBJ1-3; CDR3 DNA: TGTGCCAGCAGCTTCTCAGGGTCTGGAAACACCATATATTTT; CDR3 protein: CASSFSGSGNTIYF